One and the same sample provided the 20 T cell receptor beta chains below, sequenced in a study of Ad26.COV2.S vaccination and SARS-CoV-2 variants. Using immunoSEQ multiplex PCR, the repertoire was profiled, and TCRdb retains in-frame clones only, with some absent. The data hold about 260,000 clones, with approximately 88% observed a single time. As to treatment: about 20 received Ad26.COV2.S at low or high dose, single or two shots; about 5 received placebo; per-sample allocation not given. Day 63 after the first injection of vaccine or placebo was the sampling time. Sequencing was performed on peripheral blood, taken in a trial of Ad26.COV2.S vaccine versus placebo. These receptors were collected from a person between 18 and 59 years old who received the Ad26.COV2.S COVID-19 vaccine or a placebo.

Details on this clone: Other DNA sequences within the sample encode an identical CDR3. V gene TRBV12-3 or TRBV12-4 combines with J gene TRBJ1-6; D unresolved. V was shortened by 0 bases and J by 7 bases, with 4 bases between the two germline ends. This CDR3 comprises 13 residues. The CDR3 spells CASSLAENSPLHF. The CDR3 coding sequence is TGTGCCAGCAGTTTAGCGGAAAATTCACCCCTCCACTTT.

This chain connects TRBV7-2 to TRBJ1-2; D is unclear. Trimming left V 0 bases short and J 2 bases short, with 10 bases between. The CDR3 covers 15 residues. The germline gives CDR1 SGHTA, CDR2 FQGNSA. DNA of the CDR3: TGTGCCAGCAGCTTAGCCCTAGGCTGGAACTATGGCTACACCTTC. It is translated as CASSLALGWNYGYTF. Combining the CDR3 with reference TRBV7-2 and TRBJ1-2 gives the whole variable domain GAGVSQSPSNKVTEKGKDVELRCDPISGHTALYWYRQSLGQGLEFLIYFQGNSAPDKSGLPSDRFSAERTGGSVSTLTIQRTQQEDSAVYLCASSLALGWNYGYTFGSGTRLTVV.

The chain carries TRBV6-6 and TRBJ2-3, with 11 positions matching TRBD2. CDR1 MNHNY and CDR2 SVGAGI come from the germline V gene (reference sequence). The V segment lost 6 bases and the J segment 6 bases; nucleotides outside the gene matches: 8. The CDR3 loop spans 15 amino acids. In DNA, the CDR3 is TGTGCCAGCAGGAAACTAGCGGGGGAAGGGGATACGCAGTATTTT. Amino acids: CASRKLAGEGDTQYF.

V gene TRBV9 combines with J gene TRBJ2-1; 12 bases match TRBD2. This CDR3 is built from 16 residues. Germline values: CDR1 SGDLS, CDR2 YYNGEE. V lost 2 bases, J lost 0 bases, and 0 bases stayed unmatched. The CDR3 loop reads CASSVTSGSSYNEQFF. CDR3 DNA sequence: TGTGCCAGCAGCGTGACTAGCGGGAGCTCCTACAATGAGCAGTTCTTC.

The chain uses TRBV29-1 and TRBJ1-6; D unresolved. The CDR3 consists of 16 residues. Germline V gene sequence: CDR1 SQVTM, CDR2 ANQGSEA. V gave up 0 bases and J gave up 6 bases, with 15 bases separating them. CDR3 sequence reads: CSVEEVTVSFNSPLHF. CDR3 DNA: TGCAGCGTTGAAGAGGTGACTGTAAGTTTTAATTCACCCCTCCACTTT.

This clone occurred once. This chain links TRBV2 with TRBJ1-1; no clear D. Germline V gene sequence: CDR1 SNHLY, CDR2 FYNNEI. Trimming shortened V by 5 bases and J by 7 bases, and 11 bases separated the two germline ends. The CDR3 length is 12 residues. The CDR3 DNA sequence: TGTGCCAGCAGTTTACCGTTTGGTGAAGCTTTCTTT. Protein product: CASSLPFGEAFF.

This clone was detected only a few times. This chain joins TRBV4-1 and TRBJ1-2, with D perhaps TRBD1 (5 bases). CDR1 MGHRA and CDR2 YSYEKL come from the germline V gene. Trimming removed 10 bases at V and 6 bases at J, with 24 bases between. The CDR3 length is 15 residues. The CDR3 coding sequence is TGCGCCACCCAGGGATGGGGTAGGAAGGACGATGGCTACACCTTC. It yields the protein CATQGWGRKDDGYTF.

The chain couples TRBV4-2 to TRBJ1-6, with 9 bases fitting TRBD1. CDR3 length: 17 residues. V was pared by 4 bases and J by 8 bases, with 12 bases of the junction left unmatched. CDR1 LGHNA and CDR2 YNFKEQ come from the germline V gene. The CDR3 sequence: CASSLGLTGGEDSPLHF. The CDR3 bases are TGTGCCAGCAGCCTAGGTCTTACAGGGGGCGAGGATTCACCCCTCCACTTT.

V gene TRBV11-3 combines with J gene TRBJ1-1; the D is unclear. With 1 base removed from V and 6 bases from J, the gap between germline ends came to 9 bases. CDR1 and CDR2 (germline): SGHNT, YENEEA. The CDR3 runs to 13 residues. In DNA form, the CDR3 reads TGTGCCAGCAGCTTAGGTTTCCGAGCTGAAGCTTTCTTT. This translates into CASSLGFRAEAFF.

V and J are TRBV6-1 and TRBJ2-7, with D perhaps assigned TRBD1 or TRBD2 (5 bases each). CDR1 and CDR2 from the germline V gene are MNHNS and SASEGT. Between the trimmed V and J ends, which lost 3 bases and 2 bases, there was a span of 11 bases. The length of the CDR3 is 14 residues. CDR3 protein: CASSERGSAYEQYF. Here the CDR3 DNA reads TGTGCCAGCAGTGAGAGGGGTTCCGCCTACGAGCAGTACTTC.

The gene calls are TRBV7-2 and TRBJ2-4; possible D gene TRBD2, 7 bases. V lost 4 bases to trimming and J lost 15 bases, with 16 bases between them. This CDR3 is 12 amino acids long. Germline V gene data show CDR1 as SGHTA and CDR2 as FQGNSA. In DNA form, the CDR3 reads TGTGCCAGCAGCTCGTATCGACGGGGGGCGTACTTC. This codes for CASSSYRRGAYF.

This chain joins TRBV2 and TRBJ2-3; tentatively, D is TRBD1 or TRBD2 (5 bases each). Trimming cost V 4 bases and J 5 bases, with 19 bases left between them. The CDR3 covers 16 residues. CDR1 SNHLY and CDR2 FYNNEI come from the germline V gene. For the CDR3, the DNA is TGTGCCAGCAGTGCTCGTAGGGGCCCCGCGGGAGATACGCAGTATTTT. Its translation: CASSARRGPAGDTQYF.

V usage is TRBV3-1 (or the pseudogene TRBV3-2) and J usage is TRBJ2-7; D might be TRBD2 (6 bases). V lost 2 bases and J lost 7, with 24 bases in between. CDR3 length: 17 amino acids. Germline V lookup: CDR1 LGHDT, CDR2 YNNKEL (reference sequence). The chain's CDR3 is CASSQPLIPGTFGEQYF. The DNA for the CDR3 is TGTGCCAGCAGCCAACCTCTAATCCCCGGGACTTTCGGGGAGCAGTACTTC.

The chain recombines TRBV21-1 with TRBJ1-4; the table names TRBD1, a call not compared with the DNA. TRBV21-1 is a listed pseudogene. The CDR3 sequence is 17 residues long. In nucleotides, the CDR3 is TGTGCTAGCAGCCTAGCCCGAGGGGGACAGAATAATGAAAAACTGTTTTTT. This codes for CASSLARGGQNNEKLFF.

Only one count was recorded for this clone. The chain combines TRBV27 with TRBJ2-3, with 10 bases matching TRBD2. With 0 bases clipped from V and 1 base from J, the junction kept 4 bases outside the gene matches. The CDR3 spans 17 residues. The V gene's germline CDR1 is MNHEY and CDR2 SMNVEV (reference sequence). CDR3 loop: CASSLSLTSGGTDTQYF. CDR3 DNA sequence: TGTGCCAGCAGTTTATCTTTAACTAGCGGGGGCACAGATACGCAGTATTTT.

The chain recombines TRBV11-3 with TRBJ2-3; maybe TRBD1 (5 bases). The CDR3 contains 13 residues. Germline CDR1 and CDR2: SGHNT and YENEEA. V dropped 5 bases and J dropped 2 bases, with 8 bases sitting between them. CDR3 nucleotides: TGTGCCAGCAGCCCAGGGTCCACAGATACGCAGTATTTT. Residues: CASSPGSTDTQYF.

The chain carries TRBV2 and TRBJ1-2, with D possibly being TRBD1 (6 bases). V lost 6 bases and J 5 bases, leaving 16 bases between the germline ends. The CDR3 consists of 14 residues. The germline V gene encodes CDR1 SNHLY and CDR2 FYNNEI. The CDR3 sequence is CASSGQGPRYGYTF. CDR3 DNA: TGTGCCAGCAGCGGTCAGGGGCCCCGGTATGGCTACACCTTC.

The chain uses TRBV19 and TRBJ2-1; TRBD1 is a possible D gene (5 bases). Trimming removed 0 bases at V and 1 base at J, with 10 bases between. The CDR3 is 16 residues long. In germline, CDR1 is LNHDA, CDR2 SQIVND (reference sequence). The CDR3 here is CASSIEGRASYNEQFF. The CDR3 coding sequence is TGTGCCAGTAGTATAGAAGGCAGGGCATCCTACAATGAGCAGTTCTTC.

The CDR3 loop is CASHRGSTNEKLFF. The DNA of the CDR3 is TGTGCCAGCCACCGGGGGAGCACTAATGAAAAACTGTTTTTT. The rearrangement links TRBV19 to TRBJ1-4; D might be TRBD1 (5 bases). CDR1 is LNHDA, CDR2 SQIVND, per germline (reference sequence). The V end lost 9 bases, the J end lost 2 bases, and 13 bases lay between the germline ends. CDR3 length: 14 amino acids.

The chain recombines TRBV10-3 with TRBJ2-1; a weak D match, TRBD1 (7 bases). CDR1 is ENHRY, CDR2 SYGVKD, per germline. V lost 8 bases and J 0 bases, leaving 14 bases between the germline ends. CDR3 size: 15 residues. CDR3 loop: CAIGGTASSYNEQFF. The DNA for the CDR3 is TGTGCCATCGGGGGGACAGCCAGCTCCTACAATGAGCAGTTCTTC.